This T cell receptor beta chain was sequenced during a study of blood T cells in healthy people across ages. The overall study: About one barcoded beta molecule per two T cells was the capture yield of template switching. Study-wide results and limits: Long-lived and aged donors differed, with more naive CD4+ cells and higher diversity in the long-lived. Among T cells, TCR beta diversity per million cells dropped roughly linearly as age rose.

Concerning this clonotype itself: Its antigen is as yet unknown.

It was with a sample-barcoded 5' primer and a J-beta primer mix that a second PCR of roughly 6 to 11 cycles was run. Every cDNA molecule carried a tag from a template-switch adaptor bearing 12 random nucleotides. TCRdb fed the 5' RACE reads into MiXCR, producing one record per CDR3 protein. The sample gives approximately 2,000,000 distinct CDR3 sequences, 30% to 40% of which show up once; approximately 22% is in the top ten. The length of the CDR3 is 15 residues. Germline CDR1 reads SGDLS; CDR2 reads YYNGEE. The ends were cut back, 2 bases at V and 0 bases at J, with 10 bases in the middle. The source is a human donor in good health. Sequencing was performed on blood. The rearrangement links TRBV9 to TRBJ2-3; no firm D call. The DNA for the CDR3 is TGTGCCAGCAGCGTCCTAGGGCTTAGCACAGATACGCAGTATTTT. It specifies CASSVLGLSTDTQYF.